This T cell receptor beta chain was recovered during a study of cytomegalovirus exposure and HLA in healthy donors. The PCR had 60 Vbeta and 13 Jbeta primers. Repertoires were generated with immunoSEQ multiplex PCR, while TCRdb's copy carries only in-frame clones and drops some. This table has tens of thousands of clones, 70% to 85% appearing once. The V gene lost 0 bases and the J gene lost 11 bases, with 4 bases spanning the gap. Looked up from germline, CDR1 is SEHNR and CDR2 is FQNEAQ (reference sequence). This CDR3 is 11 amino acids long. The sequencing input was PBMCs. The clonotype was recovered from a man aged 50-60 years in good health and CMV-seropositive. The chain carries TRBV7-9 and TRBJ2-2; D is uncertain. The CDR3 sequence is CASSLALELFF. The CDR3 nucleotides read TGTGCCAGCAGCTTAGCCCTTGAGCTGTTTTTT.